This T cell receptor beta chain was sequenced during a study of blood T cell repertoires in COVID-19. Profiling relied on immunoSEQ multiplex PCR, and the TCRdb table lists in-frame clones only, not all of them. The data show over 100,000 clones, with just under 80% seen just once and roughly 17% held by the top ten. CDR3 length: 14 residues. The V end lost 6 bases, the J end lost 6 bases, and 12 bases lay between the germline ends. Germline V gene lookup returns CDR1 MNHEY and CDR2 SVGAGI. Sample: peripheral blood. The sequence was obtained from a man between 60 and 75 years old with active or convalescent COVID-19. The genes are TRBV6-5 and TRBJ1-6; the D is unclear. DNA for the CDR3: TGTGCCAGCAGCCCGGGTTCCCCTAATTCACCCCTCCACTTT. This codes for CASSPGSPNSPLHF.